This T cell receptor (beta chain) emerged from a study of blood T cell repertoires in COVID-19. The CDR3 contains 16 residues. Germline loops: CDR1 SGHDN, CDR2 FVKESK. Trimming cost V 4 bases and J 0 bases, with 12 bases left between them. In the original processing: Estimated nucleated cell counts came from reference gene primer amplification. Assay used: immunoSEQ multiplex PCR; TCRdb lists only in-frame clones, some missing. The V and J calls and clone size come from that table; D and trimming were worked out from the DNA. Seen here are approximately 170,000 clones, 65% to 85% observed once, and the top ten hold about 2.7%.

The chain has TRBV14 and TRBJ2-2; the D gene is possibly TRBD1 (6 bases). Specimen: peripheral blood. The receptor was derived from a human donor with acute or convalescent COVID-19. The donor label of this sample is uncertain. The CDR3 region is CASSRWSGANTGELFF. The CDR3, as DNA: TGTGCCAGCAGCCGCTGGTCAGGGGCGAACACCGGGGAGCTGTTTTTT.